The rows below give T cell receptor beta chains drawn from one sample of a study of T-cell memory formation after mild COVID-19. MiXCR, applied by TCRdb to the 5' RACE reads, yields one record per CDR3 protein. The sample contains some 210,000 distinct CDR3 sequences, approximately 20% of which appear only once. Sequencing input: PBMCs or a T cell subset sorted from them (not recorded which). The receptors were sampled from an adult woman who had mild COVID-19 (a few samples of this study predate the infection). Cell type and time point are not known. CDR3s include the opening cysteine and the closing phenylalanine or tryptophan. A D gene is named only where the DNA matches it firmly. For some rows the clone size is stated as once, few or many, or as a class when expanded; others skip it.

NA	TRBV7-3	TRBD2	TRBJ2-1	TGTGCCAGCAGCCACGTCGGGGGGGTGGCGGCCACGCCAAATGAGCAGTTCTTC	CASSHVGGVAATPNEQFF
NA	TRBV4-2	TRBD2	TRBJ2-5	TGTGCCAGCAGCCGTCTCCTAGCGGGGGGGCAGGAGACCCAGTACTTC	CASSRLLAGGQETQYF
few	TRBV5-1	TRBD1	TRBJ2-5	TGCGCCAGCAGCCTGGGGACAGGGGGAAACGAAGAGACCCAGTACTTC	CASSLGTGGNEETQYF
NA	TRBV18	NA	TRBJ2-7	TGTGCCAGCTCACCAATGACAGCCCAAACTAGCGAGCAGTACTTC	CASSPMTAQTSEQYF
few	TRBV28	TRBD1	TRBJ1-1	TGTGCCAGCAGGGCCGGGACAGGTTCTACTGAAGCTTTCTTT	CASRAGTGSTEAFF
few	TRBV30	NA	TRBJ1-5	TGTGCCTGGAGTGTACAGGGTGGGAATCAGCCCCAGCATTTT	CAWSVQGGNQPQHF
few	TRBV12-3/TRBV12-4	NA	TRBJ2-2	TGTGCCAGCAGTTCCCCGCCTAACACCGGGGAGCTGTTTTTT	CASSSPPNTGELFF
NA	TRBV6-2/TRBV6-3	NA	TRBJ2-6	TGTGCCAGCAGAAAACAGGGTCCTGGGGCCAACGTCCTGACTTTC	CASRKQGPGANVLTF
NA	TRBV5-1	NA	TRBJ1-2	TGCGCCAGCAGCCTACCCTTGTCTAACTATGGCTACACCTTC	CASSLPLSNYGYTF
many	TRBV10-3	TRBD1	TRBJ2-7	TGTGCCACCAATCGGGACAGGGACGAGCAGTACTTC	CATNRDRDEQYF
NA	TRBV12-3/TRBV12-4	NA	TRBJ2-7	TGTGCCAGCAGTTCCCTAGGAACCGGCGCGGTCTATAGGTACTTC	CASSSLGTGAVYRYF
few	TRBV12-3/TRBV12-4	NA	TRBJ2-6	TGTGCCAGCAGTTTATGGGGGTATGGGGCCAACGTCCTGACTTTC	CASSLWGYGANVLTF
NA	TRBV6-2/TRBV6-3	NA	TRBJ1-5	TGTGCCAGCAGTTACTCCGGAGGACATAGTCAGCATTTT	CASSYSGGHSQHF
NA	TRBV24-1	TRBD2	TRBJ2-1	TGTGCCACCAGTGACCCCCTAGCGGGCGACTACAATGAGCAGTTCTTC	CATSDPLAGDYNEQFF
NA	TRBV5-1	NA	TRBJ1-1	TGCGCCAGCAGCTGGCTTGGGGGGCCCACTGAAGCTTTCTTT	CASSWLGGPTEAFF
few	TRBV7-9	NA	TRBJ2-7	TGTGCCAGCAGCTCCCCGGGACGGAGGAGCTCCTACGAGCAGTACTTC	CASSSPGRRSSYEQYF
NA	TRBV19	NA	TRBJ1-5	TGTGCCAGTAGTTCTGACAGATATTATCAGCCCCAGCATTTT	CASSSDRYYQPQHF
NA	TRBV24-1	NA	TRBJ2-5	TGTGCCACCAGTGATCCGACGCGAACGGGAGAGACCCAGTACTTC	CATSDPTRTGETQYF
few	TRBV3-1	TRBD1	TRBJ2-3	TGTGCCAGCAGCCGAACCGGGACAGGGAAACATACGCAGTATTTT	CASSRTGTGKHTQYF
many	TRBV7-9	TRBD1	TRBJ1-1	TGTGCCAGCAGCTTTGCAGGGGGAGAAGCTTTCTTT	CASSFAGGEAFF
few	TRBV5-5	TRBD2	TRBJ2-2	TGTGCCAGCAGCTACGGTGGACTAGCGGTAACCGGGGAGCTGTTTTTT	CASSYGGLAVTGELFF
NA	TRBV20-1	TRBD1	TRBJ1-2	TGCAGTGCTAACCCGGACAGGTCCTGGGGGGGCTACACCTTC	CSANPDRSWGGYTF
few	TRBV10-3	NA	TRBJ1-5	TGTGCCATCAGTGAGATCGGGGGGACCAACAATCAGCCCCAGCATTTT	CAISEIGGTNNQPQHF
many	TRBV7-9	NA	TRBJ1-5	TGTGCCAGCAGCAACAGCGGCAATCAGCCCCAGCATTTT	CASSNSGNQPQHF
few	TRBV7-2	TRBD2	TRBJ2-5	TGTGCCAGCAGCTTAGTGGGGGGACTACAAGAGACCCAGTACTTC	CASSLVGGLQETQYF
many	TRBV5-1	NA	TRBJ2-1	TGCGCCAGCAGCGAAATATTGGGACGGATGGATCATGAGCAGTTCTTC	CASSEILGRMDHEQFF
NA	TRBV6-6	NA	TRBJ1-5	TGTGCCAGCAGGCCGGGACACCCTAATCAGCCCCAGCATTTT	CASRPGHPNQPQHF
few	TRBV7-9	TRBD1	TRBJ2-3	TGTGCCAGCAGCTTGACAGGGTACACAGATACGCAGTATTTT	CASSLTGYTDTQYF
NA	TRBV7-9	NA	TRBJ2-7	TGTGCCAGCAGCTTTGATCCAGGAGCCTACGAGCAGTACTTC	CASSFDPGAYEQYF
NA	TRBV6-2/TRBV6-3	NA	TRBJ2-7	TGTGCCAGCAGCTCCGAGAGCGGATCCTACGAGCAGTACTTC	CASSSESGSYEQYF
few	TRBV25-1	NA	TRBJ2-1	TGTGCCAGCAGTGTCCAGGTGGGGGGCAACGGCTCCTACAATGAGCAGTTCTTC	CASSVQVGGNGSYNEQFF
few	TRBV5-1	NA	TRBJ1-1	TGCGCCAGCAGCTCCTCTCAGGGTACTGAAGCTTTCTTT	CASSSSQGTEAFF
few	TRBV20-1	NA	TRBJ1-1	TGCAGTGCTAGGCAAGGTTGGAACACTGAAGCTTTCTTT	CSARQGWNTEAFF
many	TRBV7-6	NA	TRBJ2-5	TGTGCCAGCAGCTCCCGGGGAGAGACCCAGTACTTC	CASSSRGETQYF
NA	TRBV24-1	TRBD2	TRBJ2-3	TGTGCCACTGGCGGGAGTGGCACAGATACGCAGTATTTT	CATGGSGTDTQYF
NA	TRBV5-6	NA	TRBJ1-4	TGTGCCAGCAGCTTGGCTCGGCAGGGTAATGAAAAACTGTTTTTT	CASSLARQGNEKLFF
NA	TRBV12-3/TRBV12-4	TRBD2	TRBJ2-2	TGTGCCAGCAGTTTAAGGACTAGCGGGTTTAACACCGGGGAGCTGTTTTTT	CASSLRTSGFNTGELFF
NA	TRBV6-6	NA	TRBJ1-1	TGTGCCAGCAGTTACGTGAGGGACACTGAAGCTTTCTTT	CASSYVRDTEAFF
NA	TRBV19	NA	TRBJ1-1	TGTGCCAGTAGTATAGGGCGGCAGGCAGAAGCTTTCTTT	CASSIGRQAEAFF
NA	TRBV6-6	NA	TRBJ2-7	TGTGCCAGCAGTTACTCGATCTCGGGACCAAGAAGCTCCTACGAGCAGTACTTC	CASSYSISGPRSSYEQYF
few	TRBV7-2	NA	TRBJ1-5	TGTGCCAGCAGTACCAGGGTCGGTAGCAATCAGCCCCAGCATTTT	CASSTRVGSNQPQHF
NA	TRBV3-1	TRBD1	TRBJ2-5	TGTGCCAGCAGCTCCGGGACAGGGAACTTCGACTTC	CASSSGTGNFDF
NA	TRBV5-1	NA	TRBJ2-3	TGCGCCAGCAGCTTAGCTACGGGACCCCGCACAGATACGCAGTATTTT	CASSLATGPRTDTQYF
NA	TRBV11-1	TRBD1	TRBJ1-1	TGTGCCAGCAGCTTAGGGGACAGGGAGATCATGAACACTGAAGCTTTCTTT	CASSLGDREIMNTEAFF
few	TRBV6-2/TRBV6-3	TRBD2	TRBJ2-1	TGTGCCAGCAGTCCCCGAGGGACTAGCGGGAAAAGGGGGTACAATGAGCAGTTCTTC	CASSPRGTSGKRGYNEQFF
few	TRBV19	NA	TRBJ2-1	TGTGCCAGTCGTACAGGAGGCTACAATGAGCAGTTCTTC	CASRTGGYNEQFF
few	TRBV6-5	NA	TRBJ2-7	TGTGCCAGCAGTTACTCAGGCAGGGGGGCCTACGAGCAGTACTTC	CASSYSGRGAYEQYF
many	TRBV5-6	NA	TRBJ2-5	TGTGCCAGCAGGGCAGGGGCGGGTCGGGAGACCCAGTACTTC	CASRAGAGRETQYF
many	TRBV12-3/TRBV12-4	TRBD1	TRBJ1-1	TGTGCCAGCAGCCCTCGGACAGGAATATTGAACACTGAAGCTTTCTTT	CASSPRTGILNTEAFF
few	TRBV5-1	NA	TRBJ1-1	TGCGCCAGCGTCATGGGGGGAGCTATGAACACTGAAGCTTTCTTT	CASVMGGAMNTEAFF
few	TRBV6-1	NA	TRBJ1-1	TGTGCCAGCTTCGCAATAGCCGCCCGGTGGGACACTGAAGCTTTCTTT	CASFAIAARWDTEAFF
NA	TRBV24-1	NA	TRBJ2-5	TGTGCCACCAGTGATCCCCGACGGCCACAAGAGACCCAGTACTTC	CATSDPRRPQETQYF
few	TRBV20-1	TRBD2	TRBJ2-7	TGCAGTGCTTCGCCGACTAGCGGGGGAGGATACGAGCAGTACTTC	CSASPTSGGGYEQYF
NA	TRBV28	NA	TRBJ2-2	TGTGCCAGCAGTCCCGGTGGTAGCGGAATTACCGGGGAGCTGTTTTTT	CASSPGGSGITGELFF
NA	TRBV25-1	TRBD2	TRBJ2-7	TGTGCCAGCAGTGACCGTACTAGCGGGAGGAGCCCGTACGAGCAGTACTTC	CASSDRTSGRSPYEQYF
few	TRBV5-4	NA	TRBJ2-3	TGTGCCAGCAGCTTGGGTCTTCGAGATACGCAGTATTTT	CASSLGLRDTQYF